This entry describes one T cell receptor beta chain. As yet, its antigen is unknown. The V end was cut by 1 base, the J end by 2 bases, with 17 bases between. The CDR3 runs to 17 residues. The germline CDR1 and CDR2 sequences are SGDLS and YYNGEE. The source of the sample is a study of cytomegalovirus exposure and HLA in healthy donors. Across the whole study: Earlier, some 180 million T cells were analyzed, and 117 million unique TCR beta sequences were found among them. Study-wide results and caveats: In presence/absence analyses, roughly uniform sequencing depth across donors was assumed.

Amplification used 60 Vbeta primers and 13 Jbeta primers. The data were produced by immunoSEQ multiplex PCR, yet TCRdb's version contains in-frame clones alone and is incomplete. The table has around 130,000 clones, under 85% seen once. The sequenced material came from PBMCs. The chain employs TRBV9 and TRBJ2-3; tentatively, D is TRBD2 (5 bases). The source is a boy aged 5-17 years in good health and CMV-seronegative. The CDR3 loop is CASSVLPLAATTDTQYF. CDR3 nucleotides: TGTGCCAGCAGCGTACTGCCTCTAGCAGCAACCACAGATACGCAGTATTTT.